The clone carrying this T cell receptor (beta chain) showed up just once. Germline assignment: CDR1 GTSNPN and CDR2 SVGIG (reference sequence). CDR3 length equals 12 residues. V was clipped by 2 bases and J by 6 bases, with 8 bases between them. The data are from a study of blood T cell repertoires in COVID-19. On the study more broadly: Samples came from the United States, Italy and Spain, spanning acute and convalescent COVID-19. Sources were T cells, B-cell-depleted T cells, or PBMCs; the material itself was cDNA or gDNA.

The authors' processing: Amplification of reference gene primers provided the estimated nucleated cell counts. TCRdb keeps only in-frame clones here, not all; method: immunoSEQ multiplex PCR. D and trimming come from the DNA, and the V and J calls and clone size come from that table. The sample lists 40,000 to 60,000 clones, around 90% occurring once. The TCR originated in a human donor in a cohort sampled during active COVID-19. Material for sequencing was peripheral blood. The rearrangement uses TRBV30 and TRBJ1-5; D is perhaps TRBD1 (5 bases). The CDR3 DNA follows: TGTGCCTGGAGTCTAGGGGTTCAGCCCCAGCATTTT. This encodes CAWSLGVQPQHF.